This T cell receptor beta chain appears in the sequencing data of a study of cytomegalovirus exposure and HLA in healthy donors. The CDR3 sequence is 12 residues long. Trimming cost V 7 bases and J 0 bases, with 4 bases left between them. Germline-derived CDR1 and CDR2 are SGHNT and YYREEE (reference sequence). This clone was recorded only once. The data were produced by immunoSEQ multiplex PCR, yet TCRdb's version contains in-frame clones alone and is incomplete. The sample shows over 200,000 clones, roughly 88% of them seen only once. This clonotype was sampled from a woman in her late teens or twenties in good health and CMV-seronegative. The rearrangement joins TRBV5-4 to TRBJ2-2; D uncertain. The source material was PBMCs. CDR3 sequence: CASLANTGELFF. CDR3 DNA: TGTGCCAGCTTAGCGAACACCGGGGAGCTGTTTTTT. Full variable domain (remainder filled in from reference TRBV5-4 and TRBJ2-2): ETGVTQSPTHLIKTRGQQVTLRCSSQSGHNTVSWYQQALGQGPQFIFQYYREEENGRGNFPPRFSGLQFPNYSSELNVNALELDDSALYLCASLANTGELFFGEGSRLTVL.